Reported below is one TCR beta chain. What it binds is not known. The sort gate was single viable CD3+CD4+CD8-CD45RO+ cells for memory CD4+ T cells. The data were obtained in a study of memory CD4+ T cells and cytomegalovirus serostatus. The overall study: Healthy Belgian adult donors included roughly ten CMV-positive and 24 CMV-negative people. Findings and caveats of the study: A US-trained random forest predicted CMV serostatus with median AUC roughly 0.91. Each of approximately 73 CMV-associated TCRbeta sequences occurred in one to five individuals.

Methods used by the authors: Out-of-frame sequences were removed, leaving 2 million to 2.5 million distinct TCRbeta sequences. Measured with immunoSEQ multiplex PCR; TCRdb has only the in-frame clones, and not every one. V and J calls plus clone size are reproduced from that table; the DNA served to infer D and trimming. The repertoire holds around 60,000 clones, with approximately 77% as singletons. J lost 4 bases, V lost 6 bases, and 10 bases had no gene match. The CDR3 spans 15 residues. Germline assignment: CDR1 MDHEN and CDR2 SYDVKM. The chain employs TRBV28 and TRBJ2-7; 9 bases are a match to TRBD1. This TCR was sampled from an adult in good health and CMV-seronegative. The sample was memory CD4+ T cells from blood. The DNA for the CDR3 is TGTGCCAGCAGCCCATTTGGGACAGGGTATTACGAGCAGTACTTC. Translated: CASSPFGTGYYEQYF.